Listed here are 20 T cell receptor beta chains from one sample, sequenced in a study of graft-versus-host responses after intestinal transplantation. Their antigen targets remain unknown. Sequencing was performed with immunoSEQ multiplex PCR; in TCRdb, only in-frame clones are kept and a portion is missing. The sample carries over 100,000 clones, approximately 95% recorded once. The material was unstimulated CD4+ T cells sorted from spleen or lymph node cells, obtained before intestinal transplant. The origin of the receptors is a human donor who received an intestinal transplant.

J is TRBJ2-7 and V is TRBV7-9; D not certain. V was shortened by 5 bases and J by 0 bases, with 14 bases between the two germline ends. Germline values: CDR1 SEHNR, CDR2 FQNEAQ (reference sequence). This CDR3 comprises 15 residues. CDR3 loop: CASSARLKSSYEQYF. The CDR3 region has the DNA TGTGCCAGCAGCGCGAGACTGAAAAGCTCCTACGAGCAGTACTTC.

The chain carries TRBV29-1 and TRBJ2-7; D may correspond to TRBD1 or TRBD2 (6 bases each). The V and J ends lost 8 bases and 3 bases respectively, with 17 bases between them. In germline, CDR1 is SQVTM, CDR2 ANQGSEA. This CDR3 region has 13 residues. The CDR3 coding sequence is TGCAGCAGACGCGGGGTAGGGGGCTACGAGCAGTACTTC. Its translation: CSRRGVGGYEQYF.

The chain links TRBV25-1 to TRBJ2-7; 7 bases fit TRBD2. There are 15 residues in the CDR3. In germline, CDR1 is MGHDK, CDR2 SYGVNS. V trimming: 2 bases; J trimming: 8 bases; junction bases outside the gene matches: 12. CDR3 region: CASSETAGLLNKQYF. CDR3 sequence (DNA): TGTGCCAGCAGTGAAACCGCGGGACTACTAAACAAGCAGTACTTC.

J is TRBJ2-7 and V is TRBV6-1; D may be TRBD1 or TRBD2 (5 bases each). Trimming left V 1 base short and J 2 bases short, with 15 bases between. Germline V gene sequence: CDR1 MNHNS, CDR2 SASEGT. This CDR3 contains 16 residues. The CDR3 reads CASSEVQGRGAYEQYF. CDR3 coding DNA: TGTGCCAGCAGTGAAGTTCAAGGGAGAGGGGCCTACGAGCAGTACTTC.

J is TRBJ2-3 and V is TRBV7-9; D may correspond to TRBD1 or TRBD2 (5 bases each). This CDR3 is 13 amino acids long. CDR1 and CDR2 (germline): SEHNR, FQNEAQ (reference sequence). V was pared by 2 bases and J by 5 bases, with 8 bases between. The CDR3 sequence is CASSLFGGDTQYF. The CDR3 region has the DNA TGTGCCAGCAGCTTATTTGGGGGAGATACGCAGTATTTT.

The table lists this clone with a few counts. V gene TRBV9 combines with J gene TRBJ2-2, with TRBD2 as a possible D gene (6 bases). V was trimmed by 4 bases and J by 5 bases, leaving 15 bases between them. The CDR3 contains 15 residues. Germline CDR1 is SGDLS and CDR2 is YYNGEE. The CDR3: CASSPFSGRTGELFF. The DNA of the CDR3 is TGTGCCAGCAGCCCGTTTAGCGGAAGGACCGGGGAGCTGTTTTTT.

The chain combines TRBV5-1 with TRBJ1-4, with a possible D match to TRBD1 (6 bases). Trimming cost V 4 bases and J 4 bases, with 14 bases left between them. Looked up from germline, CDR1 is SGHRS and CDR2 is YFSETQ. The CDR3 spans 15 residues. The CDR3 sequence: CASSHRTAFNEKLFF. As DNA, the CDR3 is TGCGCCAGCAGCCACAGGACAGCGTTTAATGAAAAACTGTTTTTT.

J is TRBJ2-7 and V is TRBV14, with 7 nucleotides matching TRBD1. The CDR3 runs 17 residues. In germline, CDR1 is SGHDN, CDR2 FVKESK. V trimming: 0 bases; J trimming: 5 bases; junction bases outside the gene matches: 13. The CDR3 sequence: CASSQDIGQVRGNEQYF. The CDR3 nucleotides are TGTGCCAGCAGCCAAGATATAGGACAGGTTAGAGGAAACGAGCAGTACTTC. The variable domain in full, with the rest retrieved from reference TRBV14 and TRBJ2-7, is EAGVTQFPSHSVIEKGQTVTLRCDPISGHDNLYWYRRVMGKEIKFLLHFVKESKQDESGMPNNRFLAERTGGTYSTLKVQPAELEDSGVYFCASSQDIGQVRGNEQYFGPGTRLTVT.

V is TRBV11-3 and J is TRBJ2-3; D gene uncertain. This CDR3 region has 16 residues. V lost 4 bases and J lost 2, with 16 bases in between. The germline gives CDR1 SGHNT, CDR2 YENEEA. The CDR3 bases are TGTGCCAGCAGCTCTTGGACCGGGCCGGACACAGATACGCAGTATTTT. Translated: CASSSWTGPDTDTQYF.

The chain has TRBV18 and TRBJ1-2; D gene uncertain. Germline loops: CDR1 KGHSH, CDR2 LQKENI. Trimming pared 2 bases from V and 5 bases from J, leaving 15 bases between. The CDR3 is 15 amino acids. For the CDR3, the DNA is TGTGCCAGCTCACCAAATCCTACAGATGCTTATGGCTACACCTTC. Its translation: CASSPNPTDAYGYTF.

This clone came up once. The V call is TRBV5-1, the J call TRBJ2-5; 9 positions agree with TRBD2. Germline CDR1 SGHRS, CDR2 YFSETQ. The CDR3 contains 17 residues. V dropped 1 base and J dropped 4; count of bases not matched to a gene: 11. The CDR3 DNA reads as TGCGCCAGCAGCTTGTCTAGCGGGATGGCGGCTGGAGAGACCCAGTACTTC. The encoded protein is CASSLSSGMAAGETQYF. Based on the CDR3 plus reference TRBV5-1 and TRBJ2-5, the full variable domain is KAGVTQTPRYLIKTRGQQVTLSCSPISGHRSVSWYQQTPGQGLQFLFEYFSETQRNKGNFPGRFSGRQFSNSRSEMNVSTLELGDSALYLCASSLSSGMAAGETQYFGPGTRLLVL.

This chain joins TRBV11-2 and TRBJ1-2; D remains ambiguous. In germline, CDR1 is SGHAT, CDR2 FQNNGV. Trimming removed 0 bases at V and 8 bases at J, with 10 bases between. The CDR3 is made up of 13 amino acids. Here the CDR3 DNA reads TGTGCCAGCAGCTTAGATCTTCGGAGGGGCTACACCTTC. Translation gives CASSLDLRRGYTF. Full variable domain (remainder filled in from reference TRBV11-2 and TRBJ1-2): EAGVAQSPRYKIIEKRQSVAFWCNPISGHATLYWYQQILGQGPKLLIQFQNNGVVDDSQLPKDRFSAERLKGVDSTLKIQPAKLEDSAVYLCASSLDLRRGYTFGSGTRLTVV.

The rearrangement links TRBV6-1 to TRBJ2-3, with a possible D match to TRBD1 (5 bases). Germline V gene data show CDR1 as MNHNS and CDR2 as SASEGT. The CDR3 has 14 residues. V was clipped by 10 bases and J by 0 bases, with 14 bases between them. DNA for the CDR3: TGTGCCATTACACAGGATCCTAGCACAGATACGCAGTATTTT. As protein: CAITQDPSTDTQYF.

The rearrangement links TRBV5-8 to TRBJ1-1; 7 positions match TRBD1. CDR3 length: 15 residues. V lost 5 bases and J lost 1; bases outside the gene matches: 8. CDR1 is SGHTS and CDR2 is YDEGEE in the germline V gene. CDR3 coding DNA: TGTGCCAGCAGATTTTACAGGGGCCCGAACACTGAAGCTTTCTTT. Its protein product is CASRFYRGPNTEAFF. Looking up the rest from reference TRBV5-8 and TRBJ1-1 gives the full variable domain: EAGVTQSPTHLIKTRGQQATLRCSPISGHTSVYWYQQALGLGLQFLLWYDEGEERNRGNFPPRFSGRQFPNYSSELNVNALELEDSALYLCASRFYRGPNTEAFFGQGTRLTVV.

In its sample, this clone was seen once. The rearrangement uses TRBV6-6 and TRBJ2-4; 9 nucleotides agree with TRBD1. V shed 7 bases, J shed 1 base, and the junction held 5 bases outside the gene matches. The CDR3 has 15 residues. CDR1 MNHNY and CDR2 SVGAGI come from the germline V gene (reference sequence). The CDR3 DNA follows: TGTGCCAGCATTCAACAGGGGGCGGCCAAAAACATTCAGTACTTC. Encoded protein: CASIQQGAAKNIQYF.

The CDR3 DNA reads TGTGCCAGCAGTGTGTCTAGCGGGTTCGGCGAGCAGTACTTC. It translates to CASSVSSGFGEQYF. This chain connects TRBV6-5 to TRBJ2-7; 8 bases agree with TRBD2. With 5 bases clipped from V and 6 bases from J, the junction kept 9 bases outside the gene matches. Germline CDR1 and CDR2: MNHEY and SVGAGI. The CDR3 spans 14 residues.

The chain couples TRBV23-1 to TRBJ2-7; 11 bases align to TRBD2. TRBV23-1 is an ORF, and what it does is uncertain. Trimming at V came to 7 bases and at J to 3 bases, leaving 8 bases not matched to a gene. The CDR3 runs 15 residues. CDR3 protein: CASTRTSGSYYEQYF. The DNA for the CDR3 is TGCGCCAGCACCCGGACTAGCGGGTCCTACTACGAGCAGTACTTC.

This sequence joins TRBV5-1 and TRBJ2-7, with TRBD2 matching over 8 bases. Unmatched junction bases numbered 10, after V lost 4 bases and J lost 13 bases. The germline CDR1 and CDR2 sequences are SGHRS and YFSETQ. This CDR3 region has 12 residues. The CDR3 is CASSAGLEFIYF. In DNA form, the CDR3 reads TGCGCCAGCAGCGCGGGACTAGAATTTATTTACTTC.

The sample holds one count of this clone. This chain connects TRBV20-1 to TRBJ1-1; D not resolved. Per the germline V gene, CDR1 is DFQATT and CDR2 is SNEGSKA (reference sequence). This CDR3 contains 11 residues. V was shortened by 2 bases and J by 7 bases, with 8 bases between the two germline ends. Here the CDR3 DNA reads TGCAGTGCTAGATCCCGGGATGAAGCTTTCTTT. It encodes CSARSRDEAFF.

This sequence joins TRBV28 and TRBJ2-2, with D perhaps matching TRBD1 (5 bases). The CDR3 sequence is 16 residues long. In germline, CDR1 is MDHEN, CDR2 SYDVKM. The germline V and J ends were trimmed by 6 bases and 4 bases, with 18 bases remaining between them. CDR3 sequence (DNA): TGTGCCAGCAGCTCCCGACAGATATCATTCACCGGGGAGCTGTTTTTT. Translation gives CASSSRQISFTGELFF.